This T cell receptor beta chain was captured in a study of cytomegalovirus exposure and HLA in healthy donors. Study findings and constraints: Later analysis associated a missense DCLRE1C variant with TCR beta V- and J-gene trimming.

With regard to this clone: The antigen is not known.

Use of 60 Vbeta and 13 Jbeta primers characterized the PCR. Sequencing was performed with immunoSEQ multiplex PCR; in TCRdb, only in-frame clones are kept and a portion is missing. The profile covers about 52,000 clones, with over 60% appearing a single time and 7% to 10% taken by the ten largest. Each of the donors was a healthy bone marrow donor. V dropped 3 bases and J dropped 5 bases, with 8 bases sitting between them. The CDR3 sequence is 11 residues long. CDR1 is DFQATT, CDR2 SNEGSKA, per germline (reference sequence). The source is a woman aged 50 to 60 in good health and CMV-seronegative. The sequencing input was PBMCs. This chain joins TRBV20-1 and TRBJ2-7; no clear D. Here the CDR3 DNA reads TGCAGTGCTAGTAGAGGAAACGAGCAGTACTTC. Its translation is CSASRGNEQYF.